What follows are 8 T cell receptor beta chains derived from one specimen sequenced in a study of cytomegalovirus exposure and HLA in healthy donors. 60 Vbeta and 13 Jbeta primers were used in PCR. Profiling relied on immunoSEQ multiplex PCR, and the TCRdb table lists in-frame clones only, not all of them. The repertoire holds about 160,000 clones, with about 81% as singletons. Sequenced sample: PBMCs. These receptors came from a woman under 30 in good health and CMV-seronegative.

This rearrangement joins TRBV5-1 to TRBJ2-3; 14 positions agree with TRBD2. V shed 7 bases, J shed 4 bases, and the junction held 2 bases outside the gene matches. Germline values: CDR1 SGHRS, CDR2 YFSETQ. CDR3 size: 14 residues. CDR3 bases: TGCGCCAGCGGACTAGCGGGGGGCGCAGATACGCAGTATTTT. Protein sequence: CASGLAGGADTQYF.

V gene TRBV28 combines with J gene TRBJ1-5; no clear D gene. Trimming took off 5 bases at V and 4 bases at J, with 15 bases between the two ends. The CDR3 is 15 residues long. CDR1 and CDR2 (germline): MDHEN, SYDVKM. The CDR3 loop is CASSPRGPGNQPQHF. DNA for the CDR3: TGTGCCAGCAGTCCGCGCGGGCCGGGGAATCAGCCCCAGCATTTT. The full variable domain, with the rest looked up from reference TRBV28 and TRBJ1-5, is DVKVTQSSRYLVKRTGEKVFLECVQDMDHENMFWYRQDPGLGLRLIYFSYDVKMKEKGDIPEGYSVSREKKERFSLILESASTNQTSMYLCASSPRGPGNQPQHFGDGTRLSIL.

DNA of the CDR3: TGTGCCAGCAGCTCCGCTAGCGGCGAGAGCTCCTACAATGAGCAGTTCTTC. Translated, it gives CASSSASGESSYNEQFF. The V gene is TRBV11-3, the J gene TRBJ2-1; TRBD2 matches at 7 bases. Germline CDR1 is SGHNT and CDR2 is YENEEA. J gave up 0 bases and V 4 bases, and 9 bases lay outside the gene matches. The CDR3 consists of 17 residues.

There are a few counts of this clone. The V and J genes are TRBV29-1 and TRBJ1-5; 9 positions match TRBD1. The CDR3 has 15 residues. V lost 6 bases, J lost 0 bases, and 6 bases stayed unmatched. The germline CDR1 and CDR2 sequences are SQVTM and ANQGSEA. The CDR3 sequence is CSVRDRDNSNQPQHF. CDR3 DNA sequence: TGCAGCGTCCGGGACAGGGACAATAGCAATCAGCCCCAGCATTTT.

Regarding this clone: An end of the junction does not agree with germline; a read error may underlie this. This chain links TRBV25-1 with TRBJ2-7, with D tentatively TRBD1 (5 bases). This CDR3 spans 15 amino acids. Germline V CDR1 and CDR2: MGHDK, SYGVNS. CDR3 in DNA: TGTGCCAGCAGTGAAGGAAGGACATCCACCTACGAGCAGAACTTC. Translating gives CASSEGRTSTYEQNF.

The CDR3 here is CASSESEYEQYF. The DNA for the CDR3 is TGTGCCAGCAGTGAAAGCGAGTACGAGCAGTACTTC. The gene calls are TRBV6-1 and TRBJ2-7; D uncertain. Germline V gene sequence: CDR1 MNHNS, CDR2 SASEGT. The V end lost 2 bases, the J end lost 4 bases, and 6 bases lay between the germline ends. There are 12 residues in the CDR3.

The chain joins TRBV18 to TRBJ2-3; unclear D gene. The germline CDR1 and CDR2 sequences are KGHSH and LQKENI. V was clipped by 0 bases and J by 4 bases, with 8 bases between them. This CDR3 contains 14 residues. The CDR3 protein is CASSPPGRPDTQYF. The DNA of the CDR3 is TGTGCCAGCTCACCACCTGGGCGTCCAGATACGCAGTATTTT.

Of note for this clone: The junction departs from germline at one end; a sequencing error may be responsible. The chain joins TRBV18 to TRBJ2-1; 9 positions agree with TRBD2. Germline CDR1 reads KGHSH; CDR2 reads LQKENI. The CDR3 length is 15 residues. The CDR3 nucleotides read TGTGCCGGCTCACCCGGACTAGCGAACTACAATGAGCAGTTCTTC. This codes for CAGSPGLANYNEQFF. The full variable domain, with the rest looked up from reference TRBV18 and TRBJ2-1, is NAGVMQNPRHLVRRRGQEARLRCSPMKGHSHVYWYRQLPEEGLKFMVYLQKENIIDESGMPKERFSAEFPKEGPSILRIQQVVRGDSAAYFCAGSPGLANYNEQFFGPGTRLTVL.